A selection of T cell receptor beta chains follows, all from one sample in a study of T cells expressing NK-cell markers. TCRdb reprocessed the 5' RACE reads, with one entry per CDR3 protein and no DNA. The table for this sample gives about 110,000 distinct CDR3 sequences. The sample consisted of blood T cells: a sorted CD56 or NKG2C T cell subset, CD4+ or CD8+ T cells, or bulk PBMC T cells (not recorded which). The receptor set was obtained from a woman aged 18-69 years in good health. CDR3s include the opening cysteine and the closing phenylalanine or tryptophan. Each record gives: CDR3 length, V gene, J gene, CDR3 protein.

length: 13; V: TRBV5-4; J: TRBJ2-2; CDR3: CASSAFSTGELFF
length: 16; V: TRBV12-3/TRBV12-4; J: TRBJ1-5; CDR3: CASSLNRDVSNQPQHF
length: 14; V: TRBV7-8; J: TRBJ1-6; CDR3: CASSLVGDYSPLHF
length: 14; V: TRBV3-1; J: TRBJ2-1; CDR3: CASSLAGHPNEQFF
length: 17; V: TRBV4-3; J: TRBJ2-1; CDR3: CASSQEVPGITGNEQFF
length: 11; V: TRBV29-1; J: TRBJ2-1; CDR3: CSVNLYNEQFF
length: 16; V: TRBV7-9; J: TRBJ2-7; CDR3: CASSLAPAHNPYEQYF
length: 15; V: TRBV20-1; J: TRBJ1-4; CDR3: CSANVPGTGDEKLFF
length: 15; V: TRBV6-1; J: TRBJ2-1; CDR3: CASSPGTSSYNEQFF
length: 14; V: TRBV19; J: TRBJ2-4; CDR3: CASRDSYFQDIQYF
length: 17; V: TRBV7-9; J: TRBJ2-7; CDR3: CASSLGVGGVADYEQYF
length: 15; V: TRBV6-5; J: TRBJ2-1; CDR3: CASSYSGLPGDEQFF
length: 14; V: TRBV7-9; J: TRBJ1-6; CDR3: CASSPGQDNSPLHF
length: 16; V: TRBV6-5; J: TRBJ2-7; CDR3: CASSYSIAEIPYEQYF
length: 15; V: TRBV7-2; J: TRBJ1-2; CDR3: CASSLDRRANYGYTF
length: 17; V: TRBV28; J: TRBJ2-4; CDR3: CASSSPDLTVAKNIQYF
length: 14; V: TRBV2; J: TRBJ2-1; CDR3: CASATGGAYNEQFF
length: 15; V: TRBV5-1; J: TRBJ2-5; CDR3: CASSLEAAGQETQYF
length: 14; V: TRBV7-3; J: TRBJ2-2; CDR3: CASSLIPGSGELFF
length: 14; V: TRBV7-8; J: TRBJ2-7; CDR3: CASSAITGSYEQYF
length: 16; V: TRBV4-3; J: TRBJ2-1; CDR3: CASSQGTGGDYNEQFF
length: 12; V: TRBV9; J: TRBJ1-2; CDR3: CASSVEGYGYTF
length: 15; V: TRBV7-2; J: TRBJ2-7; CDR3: CASSLLSGGSYEQYF